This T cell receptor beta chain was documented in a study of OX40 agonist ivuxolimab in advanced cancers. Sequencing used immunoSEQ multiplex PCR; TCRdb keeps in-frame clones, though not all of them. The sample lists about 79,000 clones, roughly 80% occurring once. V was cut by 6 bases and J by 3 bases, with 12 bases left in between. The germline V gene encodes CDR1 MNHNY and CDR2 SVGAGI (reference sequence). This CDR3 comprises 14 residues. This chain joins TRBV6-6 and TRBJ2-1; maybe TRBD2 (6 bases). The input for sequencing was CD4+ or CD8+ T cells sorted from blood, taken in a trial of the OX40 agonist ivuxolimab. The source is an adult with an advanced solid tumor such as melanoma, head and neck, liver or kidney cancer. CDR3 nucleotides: TGTGCCAGCAGCGTGGCGGGGATCTACAATGAGCAGTTCTTC. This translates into CASSVAGIYNEQFF.